This TCR beta chain is drawn from a study of tissue T cells after allogeneic stem cell transplantation. Only in-frame clones appear in the TCRdb table, and some are missing; sequencing was by immunoSEQ multiplex PCR. The sample holds approximately 6,600 clones, roughly half seen once. This clone appeared a few times. Each gene name is a mouse one. This sample's time point: mouse harvest day 7 after allogeneic transplant. Each mouse received 10^7 T-cell-depleted marrow cells plus 10^6 splenic CD5+ T cells by tail vein. Material for sequencing was lymph node tissue. The clonotype was recovered from a female BALB/c mouse given C57BL/6 T cells with graft-versus-host disease after an allogeneic hematopoietic cell transplant.

Here the CDR3 reads CASSLLGRDERLFF. Partial CDR3 DNA: TGTGCCAGCAGTCTGTTAGGGAGAGACGAAAGATTATTT. The chain combines TRBV26 with TRBJ1-4; no reliable D call. Read data end 1 residue before the CDR3 end; the end is taken from the germline J gene. The ends were cut back, 1 base at V and 6 bases at J, with 9 bases in the middle. The germline V gene encodes CDR1 KGHPV and CDR2 FQNQEV (reference sequence). There are 14 residues in the CDR3.